Following are 18 T cell receptor beta chains from one sample sequenced in a study of blood T cells in healthy people across ages. PCR was performed a second time for about 6 to 12 cycles using a sample-barcoded 5' primer and a J-beta primer mix. TCRdb re-derived calls from the 5' RACE reads in MiXCR, one entry per CDR3 protein. The sample has 650,000 to 800,000 distinct CDR3 sequences; around 43% are singletons. Sequencing was carried out using blood. The receptors shown here come from a man in his 60s in good health.

This clonotype has a handful of counts. V gene TRBV28 combines with J gene TRBJ2-7; 9 positions match TRBD1. The CDR3 contains 15 residues. With V trimmed by 6 bases and J by 4 bases, 10 bases remained unmatched. Germline values: CDR1 MDHEN, CDR2 SYDVKM. The CDR3 sequence: CASSPTGTGLYEQYF. Here the CDR3 DNA reads TGTGCCAGCAGCCCTACCGGGACAGGGCTTTACGAGCAGTACTTC. Together with reference TRBV28 and TRBJ2-7, the CDR3 gives the full variable domain: DVKVTQSSRYLVKRTGEKVFLECVQDMDHENMFWYRQDPGLGLRLIYFSYDVKMKEKGDIPEGYSVSREKKERFSLILESASTNQTSMYLCASSPTGTGLYEQYFGPGTRLTVT.

This clonotype was recorded a few times. The chain couples TRBV4-2 to TRBJ1-2; 7 bases are shared with TRBD1. The CDR3 has 16 residues. With V trimmed by 0 bases and J by 4 bases, 8 bases remained unmatched. The germline V gene encodes CDR1 LGHNA and CDR2 YNFKEQ. In DNA, the CDR3 is TGTGCCAGCAGCCAAGATTCCGGGGGGACAGCCTATGGCTACACCTTC. Its protein is CASSQDSGGTAYGYTF.

V gene TRBV20-1 combines with J gene TRBJ2-1; no reliable D call. Per germline, CDR1 DFQATT and CDR2 SNEGSKA (reference sequence). The CDR3 length is 12 residues. In nucleotides, the CDR3 is TGCAGCTCGAGGCAGCCTCAGGAGACCCGGTTCTTC. Translated, it gives CSSRQPQETRFF.

V is TRBV4-3 and J is TRBJ1-1, with D perhaps matching TRBD1 (5 bases). CDR3 length: 15 amino acids. CDR1 is LGHNA and CDR2 is YSLEER in the germline V gene. The germline V and J ends were trimmed by 4 bases and 1 base, with 13 bases remaining between them. The CDR3 DNA reads as TGCGCCAGCAGCCTAAGTCCGGGGACGAACACTGAAGCTTTCTTT. It codes for CASSLSPGTNTEAFF.

Worth noting for this clonotype: At one boundary the junction diverges from the germline segment, which might be a read error. The rearrangement joins TRBV18 to TRBJ2-7; tentative D call: TRBD1 (7 bases). The J call may be incorrect, as the DNA end agrees better with TRBJ2-5. Germline CDR1 is KGHSH and CDR2 is LQKENI. CDR3 length: 16 amino acids. The CDR3 reads CTSSIRQGGFQETQYF. The CDR3, as DNA: TGTACCAGCTCAATTAGACAGGGAGGATTCCAAGAGACCCAGTACTTC.

This chain joins TRBV15 and TRBJ1-2, with D possibly TRBD1 on 5 matching bases. CDR1 is LNHNV and CDR2 is YYDKDF in the germline V gene (reference sequence). The CDR3 sequence is 15 residues long. Trimming cost V 4 bases and J 6 bases, with 18 bases left between them. CDR3 amino acids: CATSINPTGDDGYTF. DNA for the CDR3: TGTGCCACCAGCATTAATCCGACGGGGGATGATGGCTACACCTTC.

This clonotype was counted a single time. V is TRBV3-1 and J is TRBJ2-7; D is perhaps TRBD1 (5 bases). Between the trimmed V and J ends, which lost 8 bases and 2 bases, there was a span of 10 bases. Germline V gene data show CDR1 as LGHDT and CDR2 as YNNKEL (reference sequence). This CDR3 is built from 12 residues. CDR3 sequence (DNA): TGTGCCAGCGGGGCTCCCCCCTACGAGCAGTACTTC. This translates into CASGAPPYEQYF.

This clonotype was picked up many times. The chain links TRBV10-3 to TRBJ1-2; D may be TRBD1 (5 bases). In germline, CDR1 is ENHRY, CDR2 SYGVKD. V was pared by 3 bases and J by 7 bases, with 12 bases between. The CDR3 is made up of 13 amino acids. This CDR3 is CAISDGGVSGYTF. The DNA of the CDR3 is TGTGCCATCAGTGATGGGGGAGTATCTGGCTACACCTTC.

The gene calls are TRBV20-1 and TRBJ2-1; 7 nucleotides match TRBD2. Unmatched junction bases numbered 9, after V lost 8 bases and J lost 5 bases. CDR3 length: 13 residues. The germline V gene has CDR1 DFQATT and CDR2 SNEGSKA (reference sequence). The CDR3 loop reads CSRASGVNNEQFF. In DNA, the CDR3 is TGCAGTCGGGCGAGCGGGGTTAACAATGAGCAGTTCTTC.

The V and J genes are TRBV20-1 and TRBJ2-4; D gene uncertain. V lost 6 bases, J lost 3 bases, and 12 bases lay in between. The CDR3 loop spans 13 amino acids. The germline V gene encodes CDR1 DFQATT and CDR2 SNEGSKA (reference sequence). CDR3 sequence reads: CSAAFIDKNIQYF. In nucleotides, the CDR3 is TGCAGTGCCGCCTTTATTGACAAAAACATTCAGTACTTC.

This clonotype turned up a few times. V is TRBV9 and J is TRBJ1-5; D is ambiguous. V was shortened by 0 bases and J by 6 bases, with 7 bases between the two germline ends. The CDR3 totals 13 residues. Germline V gene lookup returns CDR1 SGDLS and CDR2 YYNGEE. In nucleotides, the CDR3 is TGTGCCAGCAGCGTAGCCGAAGGTCAGCCCCAGCATTTT. This encodes CASSVAEGQPQHF.

This clonotype has a handful of counts. CDR3 protein: CATWTGNTEAFF. The CDR3 DNA sequence: TGTGCCACATGGACAGGGAACACTGAAGCTTTCTTT. The chain links TRBV12-3 or TRBV12-4 to TRBJ1-1; TRBD1 matches at 7 bases. The trim removed 10 bases at V and 1 base at J, leaving 3 bases unmatched. This CDR3 is 12 amino acids long.

CDR3 coding DNA: TGTGCCAGCAGGCTGGGACCCACAATCGACACAGATACGCAGTATTTT. Protein: CASRLGPTIDTDTQYF. V gene TRBV5-5 combines with J gene TRBJ2-3; D may be TRBD1 or TRBD2 (5 bases each). CDR1 and CDR2 (germline): SGHKS, YYEKEE (reference sequence). The CDR3 is 16 amino acids. V lost 5 bases and J lost 2, with 18 bases in between.

The chain carries TRBV7-2 and TRBJ2-1, with TRBD2 identical over 8 bases. The V gene's germline CDR1 is SGHTA and CDR2 FQGNSA. The V and J ends lost 5 bases and 7 bases, in that order; junction bases with no gene match: 7. The CDR3 consists of 14 residues. CDR3 bases: TGTGCCAGCAGCCGGGGGGGTGGTTTTAATGAGCAGTTCTTC. Amino acids: CASSRGGGFNEQFF. The variable domain in full, completed from reference TRBV7-2 and TRBJ2-1, reads GAGVSQSPSNKVTEKGKDVELRCDPISGHTALYWYRQSLGQGLEFLIYFQGNSAPDKSGLPSDRFSAERTGGSVSTLTIQRTQQEDSAVYLCASSRGGGFNEQFFGPGTRLTVL.

This clonotype appeared a few times. The CDR3 loop reads CASSPRYSTDTQYF. CDR3 DNA: TGTGCCAGCAGCCCCCGTTATAGCACAGATACGCAGTATTTT. The chain recombines TRBV3-1 with TRBJ2-3, with D hard to call. Germline V gives CDR1 LGHDT, CDR2 YNNKEL (reference sequence). The CDR3 is made up of 14 amino acids. Trimming cost V 4 bases and J 0 bases, with 8 bases left between them.

The V and J genes are TRBV12-3 or TRBV12-4 and TRBJ2-3; D gene unclear. The length of the CDR3 is 15 residues. V was trimmed by 5 bases and J by 4 bases, leaving 16 bases between them. CDR3 residues: CASSPGDGPPDTQYF. For the CDR3, the DNA is TGTGCCAGCAGTCCGGGCGACGGGCCCCCAGATACGCAGTATTTT.

The rearrangement joins TRBV6-1 to TRBJ1-6; D is ambiguous. CDR1 is MNHNS and CDR2 is SASEGT in the germline V gene. The CDR3 has 13 residues. The ends were cut back, 8 bases at V and 5 bases at J, with 10 bases in the middle. CDR3 loop: CASVQVDNSPLHF. CDR3 coding DNA: TGTGCCAGCGTCCAGGTCGATAATTCACCCCTCCACTTT.

The chain has TRBV2 and TRBJ2-1, with a tentative D call TRBD1 (7 bases). CDR3 size: 15 residues. Germline V gives CDR1 SNHLY, CDR2 FYNNEI. With 4 bases removed from V and 10 bases from J, the gap between germline ends came to 20 bases. CDR3 sequence: CASSGRDSGSVEQFF. The CDR3, as DNA: TGTGCCAGCAGTGGGCGGGACAGTGGTTCTGTGGAGCAGTTCTTC. Full variable domain (rest looked up from reference TRBV2 and TRBJ2-1): EPEVTQTPSHQVTQMGQEVILRCVPISNHLYFYWYRQILGQKVEFLVSFYNNEISEKSEIFDDQFSVERPDGSNFTLKIRSTKLEDSAMYFCASSGRDSGSVEQFFGPGTRLTVL.